This record looks at one T cell receptor (beta chain) sequence and its context. Its matching antigen is unknown. The source of the sample is a study of CD8+CD57+ T cells in acquired aplastic anemia. Study-wide background: Mean DNA quantity obtained from sorted CD4+ and CD8+ cells was about 3.2 ug. Study-wide results and limits: Patients and controls shared 25 to 35 CD8+ CDR3 sequences, highly expressed in patients. For CD8+ Simpson's diversity, patients and controls showed no significant difference.

The ends were cut back, 4 bases at V and 0 bases at J, with 12 bases in the middle. This CDR3 is built from 14 residues. Germline lookup yields CDR1 SQVTM and CDR2 ANQGSEA. The TCR beta profiling, which covered VDJ combination and CDR3 sequence, was carried out using genomic DNA as the template. In TCRdb, the reads were re-called with MiXCR into one record per CDR3 protein. Counted here are some 180,000 distinct CDR3 sequences, 35% to 50% occurring once; the ten biggest clones make up approximately 2.9%. The origin of this receptor is a human donor in good health. The chain uses TRBV29-1 and TRBJ1-2; D is uncertain. The sequenced sample was sorted CD4+, CD8+, or CD8+CD57+ T cells (not recorded which) from PBMCs. CDR3 residues: CSVVKGGTNYGYTF. The DNA of the CDR3 is TGCAGCGTTGTAAAGGGAGGAACTAACTATGGCTACACCTTC.